The TCR beta chain under discussion was sequenced for a study of blood T cell repertoires in COVID-19. About the study: Sample material is recorded as cDNA or gDNA derived from T cells, B-cell-depleted T cells, or PBMCs.

Original handling: Amplification of reference gene primers was used by the study to estimate nucleated cell counts. Repertoires were generated with immunoSEQ multiplex PCR, while TCRdb's copy carries only in-frame clones and drops some. The V and J calls and clone size were taken over from that table, and D and trimming were inferred from the DNA. The sample consists of roughly 100,000 clones, approximately 87% of them appearing once. The material sequenced was peripheral blood. The sequence came from a human donor in a cohort sampled during active COVID-19.

CDR3 sequence: CASSQWDWSSYEQYF. The CDR3 bases are TGTGCCAGCAGCCAGTGGGACTGGAGCTCCTACGAGCAGTACTTC. The chain links TRBV5-5 to TRBJ2-7, with D possibly TRBD2 on 6 matching bases. Trimming left V 4 bases short and J 0 bases short, with 14 bases between. The CDR3 has 15 residues. The germline V gene encodes CDR1 SGHKS and CDR2 YYEKEE (reference sequence).